This TCR beta chain was recorded in a study of immune evolution from preneoplasia to lung adenocarcinoma (dated by TCRdb to the early 2020s). For context, the study as a whole: HLA loss of heterozygosity was found in 7% of AIS, under 16% of MIA and 25% to 40% of ADC lesions, and in no AAH lesions. The study combined immune gene expression, TCR sequencing and multiplex immunofluorescence to profile immune contexture across lung adenocarcinoma precursors and invasive adenocarcinoma. Resected precursor lesions (AAH, AIS, MIA) and invasive adenocarcinomas were each compared against paired morphologically normal lung tissue. Sample size was based on specimen availability rather than a prior power calculation. Whole exome sequencing and methylation data from the same cohort of nodules were integrated with the immune data. A total of 40 to 65 patients with pulmonary nodules who underwent surgical resection were included in the overall cohort. TCR sequencing data came from 51 patients. It was reported in the study that 100 or so samples were used for TCR sequencing. POLYSOLVER was used to infer Class I HLA alleles from exome data, and LOHHLA was used to detect allele-specific HLA loss.

The immunoSEQ hsTCRbeta Kit was used to sequence TCR beta CDR3 regions from DNA. In the paper's pipeline: TCR sequencing data were analysed with the ImmunoSEQ Analyzer. T cell clonality was defined as 1 minus Pielou's evenness, as computed on productive rearrangements. To measure T cell diversity, the inverse Simpson index was applied to productive templates. T cell density was TCR beta template counts normalized to usable DNA, estimated by amplifying and sequencing housekeeping genes. Two-sided Kruskal-Wallis tests were used to compare TCR metrics across histologic stages. TCRdb re-hosts the immuneACCESS table, in-frame sequences only. Its copies lack some clones; in the studies checked, an unresolved V gene accounts for under half of them, and the cause for the rest is not known. That table supplies the V and J calls and clone size; D and trimming were determined from the DNA. Present in this sample are about 21,000 clones, 70% to 85% of which were seen just once. The leading ten clones occupy 4.5% to 7% of the sample.

This clone was detected a few times. It lacks a known antigen. One base away there is no much larger clone; base qualities are not given. The patients had resection in Japan or China between about 2014 and 2018. Two lung cancer pathologists independently confirmed the histologic diagnosis of each case on H&E slides. Macro-dissection after pathologic assessment enriched premalignant or tumor cells for nucleic acid extraction. DNA was isolated from FFPE tissue using the AllPrep DNA/RNA FFPE Kit. CDR1 KGHSH and CDR2 LQKENI were looked up in the germline V gene. V is pruned by 2 bases and J by 5 bases, leaving 8 bases of the junction without a gene match. The CDR3, from cysteine to phenylalanine, totals 15 residues. Only CDR3 DNA remains: 45 bases, in frame from the first base. The paper as a whole reports these results and caveats: All patients were from Japan and China, so applicability to Western populations was uncertain. The findings were based on association rather than direct causation, and larger cohorts with long-term follow-up and longitudinal biopsies were deemed needed. KRAS-mutant nodules showed the highest T cell clonality compared with EGFR-mutant or double wild-type lesions. The highest top T cell clone frequencies were observed in normal lung, and a progressive decrease in top T cell clone frequencies appeared to occur from AAH through AIS, MIA and invasive adenocarcinoma. Clonality was highest in normal lung, while later-stage lesions appeared to have lower clonality but higher T cell density and diversity.

Sequencing used FFPE invasive lung adenocarcinoma tissue. What the cell subset or site label conveys for this sample: frankly invasive lung adenocarcinoma (ADC). This TCR came from a person in their 60s with lung adenocarcinoma. In this chain, TRBV18 is recombined with TRBJ2-5; 7 bases in the middle match TRBD2. The CDR3 amino acid sequence is: CASSPSQTSKETQYF. The DNA reads as follows: TGTGCCAGCTCACCATCCCAGACTAGCAAGGAGACCCAGTACTTC.